The 11 T cell receptor beta chains below all came from one sample that was sequenced in a study of T-cell reconstitution after alpha-beta-depleted transplantation in children. Preparation of the TCRbeta library involved a method that used unique molecular identifiers. TCRdb fed the PCR reads into MiXCR, producing one record per CDR3 protein. The sample includes more than 500,000 distinct CDR3 sequences, about an eighth seen only once; the top ten take 14%. Source: PBMCs, mostly from graft donor cells, taken 180 days after TCRalphabeta/CD19-depleted stem cell transplant. The receptors derive from a female patient aged 2-15 years who had a stem cell transplant for aplastic anemia, so the T cells may come from the graft donor.

A few counts support this clonotype. The genes are TRBV7-2 and TRBJ2-4; D remains ambiguous. Germline V gene lookup returns CDR1 SGHTA and CDR2 FQGNSA. The ends were cut back, 3 bases at V and 2 bases at J, with 17 bases in the middle. The CDR3 sequence is 17 residues long. In DNA form, the CDR3 reads TGTGCCAGCAGCTTCCTCCATAAAGATCTAACCAAAAACATTCAGTACTTC. Its protein is CASSFLHKDLTKNIQYF. The full variable domain, rest sourced from reference TRBV7-2 and TRBJ2-4, is GAGVSQSPSNKVTEKGKDVELRCDPISGHTALYWYRQSLGQGLEFLIYFQGNSAPDKSGLPSDRFSAERTGGSVSTLTIQRTQQEDSAVYLCASSFLHKDLTKNIQYFGAGTRLSVL.

This clonotype was counted between two and nine times. The chain uses TRBV5-1 and TRBJ2-7; D assignment may be TRBD1 or TRBD2 (5 bases each). The germline V gene has CDR1 SGHRS and CDR2 YFSETQ. V lost 4 bases and J 3 bases, leaving 23 bases between the germline ends. The CDR3 runs to 17 residues. The CDR3 DNA follows: TGCGCCAGCAGCCCTGGGGGATGGACACCATTCCGCTACGAGCAGTACTTC. Translating gives CASSPGGWTPFRYEQYF.

This clonotype was seen only a few times. The J gene is TRBJ2-7, the V gene TRBV6-5; D unresolved. Germline lookup yields CDR1 MNHEY and CDR2 SVGAGI. The CDR3 sequence is 15 residues long. V was shortened by 2 bases and J by 3 bases, with 14 bases between the two germline ends. The CDR3 DNA is TGTGCCAGCAGTTACGGAGCAGGCTCCCACTACGAGCAGTACTTC. Its protein is CASSYGAGSHYEQYF.

This clonotype was seen more than once but under ten times. This chain joins TRBV6-2 or TRBV6-3 and TRBJ1-1; D is unresolved. Looked up from germline, CDR1 is MNHEY and CDR2 is SVGEGT. V lost 0 bases and J lost 10, with 6 bases in between. This CDR3 has 11 amino acids. Here the CDR3 DNA reads TGTGCCAGCAGTTACTCGACACGAGCTTTCTTT. It translates to CASSYSTRAFF.

This clonotype was counted at least ten times. CDR3 sequence reads: CSGKTGATDEQYF. The CDR3 DNA follows: TGCAGCGGAAAGACAGGGGCCACCGACGAGCAGTACTTC. The chain links TRBV29-1 to TRBJ2-7; 8 nucleotides align to TRBD1. With V trimmed by 7 bases and J by 5 bases, 10 bases remained unmatched. CDR1 SQVTM and CDR2 ANQGSEA come from the germline V gene. The CDR3 totals 13 residues.

This clonotype came up many times. CDR3 sequence (DNA): TGCAGTGCTAGAGGTCCCGGGGGCGGAAAACTGTTTTTT. Its translation is CSARGPGGGKLFF. This chain uses TRBV20-1 with TRBJ1-4; a possible D gene is TRBD1 (6 bases). In germline, CDR1 is DFQATT, CDR2 SNEGSKA (reference sequence). The CDR3 has 13 residues. Trimming left V 1 base short and J 10 bases short, with 13 bases between.

This clonotype showed up just a few times. The rearrangement joins TRBV30 to TRBJ2-7; D remains ambiguous. Looked up from germline, CDR1 is GTSNPN and CDR2 is SVGIG (reference sequence). Trimming left V 1 base short and J 6 bases short, with 13 bases between. This CDR3 is built from 13 residues. The CDR3 DNA sequence: TGTGCCTGGAGTGATAGGGCCTTCCGCGAGCAGTACTTC. This sequence encodes CAWSDRAFREQYF.

The table lists this clonotype with many counts. The chain recombines TRBV28 with TRBJ2-2; 8 bases are shared with TRBD1. Germline CDR1 reads MDHEN; CDR2 reads SYDVKM. V dropped 3 bases and J dropped 7; count of bases not matched to a gene: 10. This CDR3 contains 16 residues. CDR3 sequence (DNA): TGTGCCAGCAGTTTGTACGCGACAGGGGCAATCGGGGAGCTGTTTTTT. It specifies CASSLYATGAIGELFF.

V and J are TRBV27 and TRBJ2-1, with TRBD2 matching over 9 bases. V shed 8 bases, J shed 2 bases, and the junction held 1 base outside the gene matches. The CDR3 runs to 13 residues. Germline CDR1 is MNHEY and CDR2 is SMNVEV (reference sequence). Written as DNA, the CDR3 is TGTGCCAGCGGGACTAGCCCCTACAATGAGCAGTTCTTC. Protein product: CASGTSPYNEQFF.

This clonotype has a handful of counts. V gene TRBV12-3 or TRBV12-4 combines with J gene TRBJ2-1; perhaps TRBD2 as D (6 bases). This CDR3 has 16 amino acids. Trimming shortened V by 6 bases and J by 4 bases, and 19 bases separated the two germline ends. Written as DNA, the CDR3 is TGTGCCAGCAGCCTATTCCGGACTACGTTATACAATGAGCAGTTCTTC. The encoded protein is CASSLFRTTLYNEQFF.

This clonotype was seen at least ten times. The chain uses TRBV28 and TRBJ1-1; 8 bases are shared with TRBD1. Germline assignment: CDR1 MDHEN and CDR2 SYDVKM. Unmatched junction bases numbered 19, after V lost 11 bases and J lost 5 bases. This CDR3 region has 16 residues. CDR3 bases: TGTGCCGCAGCAGGGGTGCAAGGACAGGGTTGGACTGAAGCTTTCTTT. It specifies CAAAGVQGQGWTEAFF. Supplemented by reference TRBV28 and TRBJ1-1, the full variable domain reads DVKVTQSSRYLVKRTGEKVFLECVQDMDHENMFWYRQDPGLGLRLIYFSYDVKMKEKGDIPEGYSVSREKKERFSLILESASTNQTSMYLCAAAGVQGQGWTEAFFGQGTRLTVV.